The 13 T cell receptor beta chains below all came from one sample that was sequenced in a study of siplizumab effects on memory and regulatory T cells. Profiled with immunoSEQ multiplex PCR; TCRdb holds only in-frame clones, not every one. The sample yields over 65,000 clones, 93% seen once. Sequenced: CD8+ T cells sorted from blood. The receptors were gathered from a human donor in good health.

This chain connects TRBV4-3 to TRBJ1-6; TRBD1 might be the D (6 bases). V shed 0 bases and J shed 9 bases, with 12 bases lying between them. CDR1 and CDR2 (germline): LGHNA, YSLEER. The CDR3 has 15 residues. The CDR3 here is CASSQDSGAGSPLHF. The CDR3 DNA reads TGCGCCAGCAGCCAAGATTCAGGGGCGGGTTCACCCCTCCACTTT.

The V and J genes are TRBV18 and TRBJ2-2; TRBD1 might be the D (5 bases). Trimming shortened V by 1 base and J by 7 bases, and 16 bases separated the two germline ends. The CDR3 sequence is 16 residues long. Per germline, CDR1 KGHSH and CDR2 LQKENI. The CDR3 DNA follows: TGTGCCAGCTCACCACGGGCAGGGCGTGCAGTCGGGGAGCTGTTTTTT. Its protein is CASSPRAGRAVGELFF.

The chain is built from TRBV4-2 and TRBJ2-7; TRBD2 agrees at 13 bases. The CDR3 covers 16 residues. With V trimmed by 1 base and J by 2 bases, 2 bases remained unmatched. From germline, CDR1 is LGHNA and CDR2 YNFKEQ. The CDR3 DNA follows: TGTGCCAGCAGCCAAGTAGGGACTAGCGGGGCCTACGAGCAGTACTTC. Protein: CASSQVGTSGAYEQYF.

V usage is TRBV4-2 and J usage is TRBJ2-7; no clear D gene. Germline CDR1 and CDR2: LGHNA and YNFKEQ. The V and J ends lost 1 base and 2 bases respectively, with 6 bases between them. The CDR3 consists of 13 residues. CDR3 residues: CASSQGFTYEQYF. CDR3 sequence (DNA): TGTGCCAGCAGCCAAGGGTTCACCTACGAGCAGTACTTC.

The chain carries TRBV9 and TRBJ2-1, with TRBD1 matching 9 bases. The V gene end was trimmed by 2 bases and the J gene end by 5 bases; junction bases not matched to a gene: 5. Germline V CDR1 and CDR2: SGDLS, YYNGEE. There are 15 residues in the CDR3. CDR3 protein: CASSVAGQGNNEQFF. The CDR3 coding sequence is TGTGCCAGCAGCGTGGCGGGACAGGGAAACAATGAGCAGTTCTTC.

The chain employs TRBV4-1 and TRBJ2-2; 10 nucleotides align to TRBD2. The germline V gene encodes CDR1 MGHRA and CDR2 YSYEKL. Germline trimming cut 3 bases from V and 8 bases from J; bases unmatched to any gene: 9. CDR3 size: 16 residues. The CDR3 protein is CASSHGLAALEGELFF. DNA of the CDR3: TGCGCCAGCAGCCATGGACTAGCGGCCCTGGAGGGGGAGCTGTTTTTT.

The V call is TRBV5-6, the J call TRBJ1-4; D call uncertain. The germline V gene has CDR1 SGHDT and CDR2 YYEEEE. V shed 1 base and J shed 5 bases, with 9 bases lying between them. The CDR3 covers 14 residues. The CDR3 sequence is CASSLRARNEKLFF. CDR3 nucleotide sequence: TGTGCCAGCAGCTTGAGGGCGAGAAATGAAAAACTGTTTTTT. Looking up the rest from reference TRBV5-6 and TRBJ1-4 gives the full variable domain: DAGVTQSPTHLIKTRGQQVTLRCSPKSGHDTVSWYQQALGQGPQFIFQYYEEEERQRGNFPDRFSGHQFPNYSSELNVNALLLGDSALYLCASSLRARNEKLFFGSGTQLSVL.

The J gene is TRBJ1-4, the V gene TRBV29-1; D is unclear. The CDR3 spans 13 residues. Per the germline V gene, CDR1 is SQVTM and CDR2 is ANQGSEA. The germline V and J ends were trimmed by 4 bases and 7 bases, with 13 bases remaining between them. The CDR3 DNA reads as TGCAGCGTTGCGGGAGAGAATAGTGAAAAACTGTTTTTT. Amino acids: CSVAGENSEKLFF. Supplemented by reference TRBV29-1 and TRBJ1-4, the full variable domain reads SAVISQKPSRDICQRGTSLTIQCQVDSQVTMMFWYRQQPGQSLTLIATANQGSEATYESGFVIDKFPISRPNLTFSTLTVSNMSPEDSSIYLCSVAGENSEKLFFGSGTQLSVL.

The chain combines TRBV5-6 with TRBJ1-1; no definite D call. V was shortened by 0 bases and J by 4 bases, with 7 bases between the two germline ends. In germline, CDR1 is SGHDT, CDR2 YYEEEE. This CDR3 region has 13 residues. CDR3 amino acids: CASSLGGGTEAFF. CDR3 nucleotide sequence: TGTGCCAGCAGCTTGGGGGGAGGCACTGAAGCTTTCTTT.

V gene TRBV7-6 combines with J gene TRBJ2-7, with D possibly being TRBD1 or TRBD2 (5 bases each). V was cut by 2 bases and J by 4 bases, with 9 bases left in between. The CDR3 is made up of 13 amino acids. In germline, CDR1 is SGHVS, CDR2 FNYEAQ. The CDR3 coding sequence is TGTGCCAGCAGCTTAAATGAGGGGTACGAGCAGTACTTC. It codes for CASSLNEGYEQYF.

The chain couples TRBV7-3 to TRBJ2-5; D perhaps matches TRBD2 (6 bases). V shed 4 bases and J shed 5 bases, with 11 bases lying between them. CDR3 length equals 13 residues. CDR1 and CDR2 from the germline V gene are SGHTA and FQGTGA. The CDR3 nucleotides read TGTGCCAGCAGCTGGGAGGTCGGGGAGACCCAGTACTTC. Translated, it gives CASSWEVGETQYF.

The chain couples TRBV9 to TRBJ1-1; tentative D call: TRBD1 (5 bases). The CDR3 covers 14 residues. Trimming pared 5 bases from V and 10 bases from J, leaving 21 bases between. Germline values: CDR1 SGDLS, CDR2 YYNGEE. CDR3 loop: CASSHSGTLSGAFF. For the CDR3, the DNA is TGTGCCAGCAGTCACTCCGGGACCCTCAGTGGAGCTTTCTTT.

As DNA, the CDR3 is TGCGCCAGCAGCCCAGGGACGACGGGGTCCTACGAGCAGTACTTC. Its protein is CASSPGTTGSYEQYF. The chain couples TRBV4-1 to TRBJ2-7, with D possibly being TRBD1 or TRBD2 (5 bases each). Trimming took 4 bases from V and 1 from J, leaving 14 bases between them. This CDR3 contains 15 residues. Germline CDR1 and CDR2: MGHRA and YSYEKL.